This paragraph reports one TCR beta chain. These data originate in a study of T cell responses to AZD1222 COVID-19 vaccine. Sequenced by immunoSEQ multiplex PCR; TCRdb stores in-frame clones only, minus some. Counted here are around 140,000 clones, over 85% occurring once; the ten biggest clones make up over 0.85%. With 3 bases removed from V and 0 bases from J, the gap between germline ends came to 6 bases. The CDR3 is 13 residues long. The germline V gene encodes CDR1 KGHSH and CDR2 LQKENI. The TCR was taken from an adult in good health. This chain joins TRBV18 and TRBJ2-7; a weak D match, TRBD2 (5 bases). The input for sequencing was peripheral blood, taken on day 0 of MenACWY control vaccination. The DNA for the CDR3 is TGTGCCAGCTCACCTGGACTCTCCTACGAGCAGTACTTC. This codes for CASSPGLSYEQYF.